These 22 T cell receptor beta chains share one sample of origin, sequenced in a study of human T cells and chemical hapten exposure. MiXCR, run by TCRdb on the RACE reads, gives a single entry per CDR3 protein. The table includes more than 70,000 distinct CDR3 sequences, around 9.9% detected once. Time point meaning: patch test 3, about 24 weeks after DPC sensitization. Treatment indicated: therapeutic diphenylcyclopropenone sensitization with weekly scalp DPC. Sequencing used whole blood, obtained in connection with sensitization to the hapten diphenylcyclopropenone (DPC). Receptors were obtained from a woman aged 25 to 45 with alopecia areata. Some clones in this sample may be carry-over from other donors' samples.

This clonotype was counted at least ten times. The rearrangement links TRBV6-2 or TRBV6-3 to TRBJ2-7; the D call may be TRBD1 or TRBD2 (6 bases each). CDR1 and CDR2 from the germline V gene are MNHEY and SVGEGT. The CDR3 totals 15 residues. Trimming removed 8 bases at V and 2 bases at J, with 19 bases between. Written as DNA, the CDR3 is TGTGCCAGCCGAGGCTGGGGGGCGCGGACCTACGAGCAGTACTTC. Translated, it gives CASRGWGARTYEQYF.

This clonotype came up a few times. CDR3 sequence (DNA): TGTGCCAGCAGCCCTGGACGGACCTCTGGAAACACCATATATTTT. This sequence encodes CASSPGRTSGNTIYF. This rearrangement joins TRBV11-2 to TRBJ1-3; D remains unclear. This CDR3 is built from 15 residues. V dropped 5 bases and J dropped 0 bases, with 11 bases sitting between them. Looked up from germline, CDR1 is SGHAT and CDR2 is FQNNGV.

The J gene is TRBJ2-2, the V gene TRBV28, with D unclear. V was cut by 5 bases and J by 5 bases, with 15 bases left in between. The CDR3 consists of 15 residues. Per germline, CDR1 MDHEN and CDR2 SYDVKM. The CDR3 spells CASSQAGQLTGELFF. The CDR3 DNA reads as TGTGCCAGCAGTCAGGCTGGTCAGCTTACCGGGGAGCTGTTTTTT.

This clonotype was counted between two and nine times. The J gene is TRBJ2-5, the V gene TRBV12-3 or TRBV12-4; 13 bases are shared with TRBD2. CDR3 length equals 17 residues. V dropped 5 bases and J dropped 5; count of bases not matched to a gene: 11. The CDR3 DNA reads as TGTGCCAGCAGTCCCTACAGGACTAGCGGGAGCGTGGAGACCCAGTACTTC. This encodes CASSPYRTSGSVETQYF.

This clonotype occurred many times. The DNA of the CDR3 is TGTGCCAGTAGTGGATCAGGGGCCAAAAACATTCAGTACTTC. As protein: CASSGSGAKNIQYF. The chain joins TRBV19 to TRBJ2-4; tentatively, D is TRBD1 (5 bases). The CDR3 totals 14 residues. The V end lost 5 bases, the J end lost 1 base, and 9 bases lay between the germline ends. Germline V gene lookup returns CDR1 LNHDA and CDR2 SQIVND (reference sequence).

The sample holds many counts of this clonotype. The chain joins TRBV12-3 or TRBV12-4 to TRBJ2-3, with D possibly being TRBD1 or TRBD2 (5 bases each). The CDR3 consists of 14 residues. The V and J ends lost 3 bases and 2 bases respectively, with 9 bases between them. The CDR3 here is CASSFTGTTDTQYF. The CDR3 DNA reads as TGTGCCAGCAGTTTTACGGGGACCACAGATACGCAGTATTTT.

Only a few counts were recorded for this clonotype. V is TRBV29-1 and J is TRBJ2-7; D ambiguous. The germline CDR1 and CDR2 sequences are SQVTM and ANQGSEA. CDR3 length: 12 residues. V was clipped by 5 bases and J by 2 bases, with 10 bases between them. The CDR3 DNA reads TGCAGCGTTTTGACGGAGACCTACGAGCAGTACGTC. The encoded protein is CSVLTETYEQYV.

This clonotype was seen repeatedly, ten times or more. The chain combines TRBV6-2 or TRBV6-3 with TRBJ1-5; perhaps TRBD1 as D (5 bases). CDR1 and CDR2 (germline): MNHEY, SVGEGT. This CDR3 contains 18 residues. Deletions cut 5 bases from V and 0 bases from J, with 20 bases between. The CDR3 spells CASSNPGGGVHSNQPQHF. The DNA of the CDR3 is TGTGCCAGCAGTAACCCGGGGGGAGGCGTTCATAGCAATCAGCCCCAGCATTTT.

This clonotype was detected ten times or more. This chain connects TRBV20-1 to TRBJ2-3; tentatively, D is TRBD2 (5 bases). V shed 2 bases and J shed 1 base, with 10 bases lying between them. The CDR3 is 14 amino acids. Germline V gives CDR1 DFQATT, CDR2 SNEGSKA (reference sequence). DNA for the CDR3: TGCAGTGCTAGACATGTGCGGGGCACAGATACGCAGTATTTT. Its translation: CSARHVRGTDTQYF.

This clonotype showed up just a few times. The chain carries TRBV12-3 or TRBV12-4 and TRBJ2-1; TRBD2 might be the D (6 bases). V lost 8 bases and J lost 5, with 25 bases in between. The CDR3 extends over 17 amino acids. CDR3 nucleotides: TGTGCCAGCTCCGCGAGGGGACTGACGCTCCTAGACAATGAGCAGTTCTTC. This gives the protein CASSARGLTLLDNEQFF.

The CDR3 sequence is CASSESQQETQYF. The CDR3 nucleotides are TGTGCCAGCAGTGAATCCCAGCAAGAGACCCAGTACTTC. V usage is TRBV2 and J usage is TRBJ2-5; D remains ambiguous. The V end lost 2 bases, the J end lost 2 bases, and 6 bases lay between the germline ends. The CDR3 loop spans 13 amino acids. The V gene's germline CDR1 is SNHLY and CDR2 FYNNEI.

The V and J genes are TRBV3-1 and TRBJ2-3; TRBD2 matches at 7 bases. Germline V gene lookup returns CDR1 LGHDT and CDR2 YNNKEL (reference sequence). Losses at the gene ends were 4 bases for V and 3 bases for J; bases not matched to a gene: 7. There are 15 residues in the CDR3. The chain's CDR3 is CASSRSTSATDTQYF. CDR3 in DNA: TGTGCCAGCAGCCGTTCAACTAGCGCAACAGATACGCAGTATTTT.

This clonotype was picked up many times. The chain employs TRBV20-1 and TRBJ2-3, with a tentative D call TRBD2 (7 bases). V was shortened by 0 bases and J by 4 bases, with 14 bases between the two germline ends. CDR1 and CDR2 from the germline V gene are DFQATT and SNEGSKA (reference sequence). This CDR3 region has 15 residues. CDR3 residues: CSARDGQRGADTQYF. The CDR3 coding sequence is TGCAGTGCTAGAGATGGACAGCGGGGAGCAGATACGCAGTATTTT.

This clonotype has at least ten counts. The rearrangement uses TRBV20-1 and TRBJ1-2; D unresolved. The CDR3 extends over 13 amino acids. V was trimmed by 1 base and J by 4 bases, leaving 10 bases between them. Germline V gene sequence: CDR1 DFQATT, CDR2 SNEGSKA (reference sequence). CDR3 region: CSARARRGYGYTF. The CDR3 DNA reads as TGCAGTGCTAGAGCCAGGCGGGGCTATGGCTACACCTTC.

This clonotype came up a few times. This chain connects TRBV21-1 to TRBJ2-7; the table names TRBD1, a call not compared with the DNA. TRBV21-1 is a documented pseudogene. This CDR3 has 18 residues. CDR3 sequence reads: CASSKTGTGRGLYYEQYV. As DNA, the CDR3 is TGTGCCAGCAGCAAGACCGGGACAGGGCGCGGTTTGTACTACGAGCAGTACGTC.

This clonotype was recorded many times. The rearrangement uses TRBV5-1 and TRBJ2-3; 9 bases are a match to TRBD2. Germline V gene lookup returns CDR1 SGHRS and CDR2 YFSETQ. After removal of 2 bases from V and 3 bases from J, the junction contained 10 bases not matched to a gene. The CDR3 has 17 residues. The CDR3 loop reads CASSFLQRGEGTDTQYF. CDR3 DNA: TGCGCCAGCAGCTTCCTCCAGCGGGGGGAAGGAACAGATACGCAGTATTTT.

This clonotype was observed a few times. The chain combines TRBV7-9 with TRBJ2-1, with 7 bases lining up with TRBD1. The CDR3 is made up of 12 amino acids. V gave up 2 bases and J gave up 14 bases; unmatched junction bases: 6. Looked up from germline, CDR1 is SEHNR and CDR2 is FQNEAQ (reference sequence). The chain's CDR3 is CASSLLIDREFF. The CDR3, as DNA: TGTGCCAGCAGCTTACTAATTGACAGGGAGTTCTTC.

This clonotype was detected only a few times. This sequence joins TRBV29-1 and TRBJ2-1; tentative D call: TRBD2 (5 bases). Trimming took 0 bases from V and 5 from J, leaving 11 bases between them. This CDR3 has 14 amino acids. CDR1 and CDR2 from the germline V gene are SQVTM and ANQGSEA. The CDR3 loop reads CSVEDTAANNEQFF. CDR3 DNA sequence: TGCAGCGTTGAAGATACAGCGGCGAACAATGAGCAGTTCTTC.

This clonotype was counted a few times. V gene TRBV28 combines with J gene TRBJ1-5; 9 bases agree with TRBD1. The CDR3 has 14 residues. The ends lost 6 bases at V and 4 bases at J; junction bases unmatched: 4. Germline values: CDR1 MDHEN, CDR2 SYDVKM. The CDR3: CASRGQGPNQPQHF. For the CDR3, the DNA is TGTGCCAGCAGAGGACAGGGGCCGAATCAGCCCCAGCATTTT.

The chain carries TRBV7-3 and TRBJ1-6; TRBD1 is a possible D gene (5 bases). Deletions cut 6 bases from V and 10 bases from J, with 22 bases between. CDR3 length: 16 amino acids. Germline loops: CDR1 SGHTA, CDR2 FQGTGA. CDR3 DNA sequence: TGTGCCAGCAGTTCGACCGTCCCGGACATAGGCTCACCCCTCCACTTT. Translation gives CASSSTVPDIGSPLHF.

This clonotype was recorded at least ten times. The rearrangement uses TRBV10-3 and TRBJ1-5; 9 nucleotides agree with TRBD1. Trimming at V came to 6 bases and at J to 7 bases, leaving 10 bases not matched to a gene. This CDR3 is built from 15 residues. Germline assignment: CDR1 ENHRY and CDR2 SYGVKD. The CDR3, as DNA: TGTGCCATCAGCCAGGGACAGGGAGGATACCAGCCCCAGCATTTT. It is translated as CAISQGQGGYQPQHF.

This clonotype was counted many times. The chain has TRBV5-6 and TRBJ2-5; no clear D. This CDR3 has 13 amino acids. Germline V gene lookup returns CDR1 SGHDT and CDR2 YYEEEE. Trimming cost V 1 base and J 4 bases, with 8 bases left between them. In nucleotides, the CDR3 is TGTGCCAGCAGCTTGACCGAAGGAGAGACCCAGTACTTC. It is translated as CASSLTEGETQYF.